This T cell receptor beta chain was profiled in a study of control samples from healthy donors and cancer patients. Clones were read by immunoSEQ multiplex PCR, and TCRdb kept only the in-frame ones, dropping some. The sample comprises over 90,000 clones, around 89% of which are singletons, and over 15% rests with the top ten. V lost 0 bases and J 5 bases, leaving 11 bases between the germline ends. The CDR3 is made up of 14 amino acids. Per the germline V gene, CDR1 is SGDLS and CDR2 is YYNGEE. Material for sequencing was PBMCs. The chain is built from TRBV9 and TRBJ1-2; D call uncertain. The origin of this receptor is a man aged 55-75 years with lung cancer. The CDR3 bases are TGTGCCAGCAGCGTAGAGCCGGCGGGGTATGGCTACACCTTC. Its protein is CASSVEPAGYGYTF. The variable domain in full, completed from reference TRBV9 and TRBJ1-2, reads DSGVTQTPKHLITATGQRVTLRCSPRSGDLSVYWYQQSLDQGLQFLIQYYNGEERAKGNILERFSAQQFPDLHSELNLSSLELGDSALYFCASSVEPAGYGYTFGSGTRLTVV.